The 31 T cell receptor beta chains presented below share a single source sample, sequenced in a study of blood T cell repertoires in COVID-19. Data came from immunoSEQ multiplex PCR; TCRdb stores just in-frame clones and leaves some out. In the table there are under 200,000 clones, 83% of which are singletons. Sample: PBMCs or T cells enriched from blood (not recorded which). The source is a woman aged 50 to 60 in a cohort exposed to, infected with or recovered from COVID-19 (not recorded which).

For the CDR3, the DNA is TGTGCCAGCAGGACCGGGACAGCGATTTACGAGCAGTACTTC. Translating gives CASRTGTAIYEQYF. The chain combines TRBV5-6 with TRBJ2-7, with TRBD1 identical over 7 bases. In germline, CDR1 is SGHDT, CDR2 YYEEEE. J gave up 4 bases and V 5 bases, and 9 bases lay outside the gene matches. The CDR3 has 14 residues.

The gene calls are TRBV19 and TRBJ1-1, with a tentative D call TRBD1 (5 bases). Germline loops: CDR1 LNHDA, CDR2 SQIVND (reference sequence). The CDR3 loop spans 16 amino acids. V shed 7 bases and J shed 4 bases, with 22 bases lying between them. This CDR3 reads CASTDGAGLGGTEAFF. The CDR3 nucleotides are TGTGCCAGTACCGATGGAGCAGGTCTGGGGGGCACTGAAGCTTTCTTT.

The chain couples TRBV9 to TRBJ1-3; D remains ambiguous. Germline CDR1 reads SGDLS; CDR2 reads YYNGEE. V lost 0 bases and J 0 bases, leaving 13 bases between the germline ends. The CDR3 contains 17 residues. The CDR3 loop reads CASSVGGRAVSGNTIYF. The CDR3, as DNA: TGTGCCAGCAGCGTAGGTGGGAGGGCCGTCTCTGGAAACACCATATATTTT.

The CDR3 DNA is TGTGCCAGCAGGCGCTGGACAGGGAGGGCTTTCTTT. Its protein is CASRRWTGRAFF. The chain carries TRBV28 and TRBJ1-1; 8 bases are a match to TRBD1. CDR1 and CDR2 from the germline V gene are MDHEN and SYDVKM. The V segment lost 6 bases and the J segment 11 bases; nucleotides outside the gene matches: 8. The CDR3 totals 12 residues.

This chain joins TRBV19 and TRBJ1-2; the D is unclear. This CDR3 has 13 amino acids. The V gene lost 7 bases and the J gene lost 0 bases, with 9 bases spanning the gap. Germline V gives CDR1 LNHDA, CDR2 SQIVND (reference sequence). CDR3 coding DNA: TGTGCCAGTATGGAGTCCTCTAACTATGGCTACACCTTC. As protein: CASMESSNYGYTF.

The V call is TRBV6-6, the J call TRBJ2-6; TRBD1 agrees at 7 bases. CDR3 length equals 15 residues. Germline V gives CDR1 MNHNY, CDR2 SVGAGI (reference sequence). J gave up 2 bases and V 7 bases, and 5 bases lay outside the gene matches. The CDR3 spells CASTRGGTGANVLTF. CDR3 bases: TGTGCCAGCACTCGAGGGGGCACTGGGGCCAACGTCCTGACTTTC.

The rearrangement joins TRBV7-2 to TRBJ2-7; the D gene is possibly TRBD1 (6 bases). In germline, CDR1 is SGHTA, CDR2 FQGNSA. The CDR3 sequence is 14 residues long. The V end was cut by 4 bases, the J end by 0 bases, with 10 bases between. The CDR3 DNA reads TGTGCCAGCAGCTCCCGGACAGACTCCTACGAGCAGTACTTC. Its protein is CASSSRTDSYEQYF.

In this sample, this clone turned up once. The chain combines TRBV28 with TRBJ2-1; D is perhaps TRBD1 (5 bases). Germline V CDR1 and CDR2: MDHEN, SYDVKM. This CDR3 has 13 amino acids. With 3 bases removed from V and 6 bases from J, the gap between germline ends came to 9 bases. This chain's CDR3 is CASSFSQGNEQFF. DNA of the CDR3: TGTGCCAGCAGTTTTTCCCAGGGCAATGAGCAGTTCTTC.

This clone was observed a few times. The chain employs TRBV2 and TRBJ2-7; D is unclear. This CDR3 spans 12 amino acids. Trimming removed 1 base from V and 3 bases from J, with 4 bases in between. Germline lookup yields CDR1 SNHLY and CDR2 FYNNEI. The CDR3 nucleotides are TGTGCCAGCAGTGAAGTCAGCTACGAGCAGTACTTC. It encodes CASSEVSYEQYF.

This clone turned up a few times. The chain combines TRBV28 with TRBJ2-1; tentative D call: TRBD2 (5 bases). Trimming pared 5 bases from V and 12 bases from J, leaving 11 bases between. CDR1 is MDHEN, CDR2 SYDVKM, per germline. This CDR3 has 11 residues. The CDR3 DNA is TGTGCCAGCAGTATCCGGGGTTCGCAGTTCTTC. It encodes CASSIRGSQFF.

This rearrangement joins TRBV2 to TRBJ2-7, with 9 bases identical to TRBD2. The J segment lost 3 bases and the V segment lost 7 bases, leaving 4 bases of the junction unmatched. CDR3 length: 13 residues. CDR1 and CDR2 (germline): SNHLY, FYNNEI. CDR3 bases: TGTGCCAGCATTCCGCGGGAGGGCTACGAGCAGTACTTC. Translation gives CASIPREGYEQYF.

V gene TRBV2 combines with J gene TRBJ2-7; TRBD2 is a possible D gene (7 bases). Germline V lookup: CDR1 SNHLY, CDR2 FYNNEI. There are 16 residues in the CDR3. V was pared by 8 bases and J by 0 bases, with 20 bases between. CDR3 nucleotides: TGTGCCAGCCTTCCAGTAGGGGGAGGGTACTCCTACGAGCAGTACTTC. This gives the protein CASLPVGGGYSYEQYF.

This chain joins TRBV30 and TRBJ1-4; D ambiguous. Per germline, CDR1 GTSNPN and CDR2 SVGIG (reference sequence). This CDR3 has 13 residues. The ends were cut back, 0 bases at V and 5 bases at J, with 7 bases in the middle. The DNA for the CDR3 is TGTGCCTGGAGTGTCCCGGGGAATGAAAAACTGTTTTTT. Protein product: CAWSVPGNEKLFF.

This chain's CDR3 is CASSGKGYHEQYF. CDR3 in DNA: TGTGCCAGCAGTGGAAAGGGGTACCACGAGCAGTACTTC. This chain connects TRBV2 to TRBJ2-7; tentative D call: TRBD1 (5 bases). The CDR3 covers 13 residues. V was shortened by 4 bases and J by 5 bases, with 12 bases between the two germline ends. Germline lookup yields CDR1 SNHLY and CDR2 FYNNEI.

The V gene is TRBV5-6, the J gene TRBJ1-5; D is uncertain. Trimming took 3 bases from V and 6 from J, leaving 7 bases between them. The germline gives CDR1 SGHDT, CDR2 YYEEEE. The CDR3 runs 12 residues. As DNA, the CDR3 is TGTGCCAGCAGCTATCACAGTCAGCCCCAGCATTTT. Translated, it gives CASSYHSQPQHF. Full variable domain (missing parts from reference TRBV5-6 and TRBJ1-5): DAGVTQSPTHLIKTRGQQVTLRCSPKSGHDTVSWYQQALGQGPQFIFQYYEEEERQRGNFPDRFSGHQFPNYSSELNVNALLLGDSALYLCASSYHSQPQHFGDGTRLSIL.

This clone was seen once. The rearrangement links TRBV3-1 (or the pseudogene TRBV3-2) to TRBJ1-6, with 7 bases identical to TRBD1. The germline gives CDR1 LGHDT, CDR2 YNNKEL (reference sequence). V lost 4 bases to trimming and J lost 7 bases; unmatched junction nucleotides: 4. This CDR3 comprises 14 residues. CDR3 residues: CASSPQGFNSPLHF. The CDR3 bases are TGTGCCAGCAGCCCACAGGGGTTCAATTCACCCCTCCACTTT.

The sample holds one count of this clone. This chain joins TRBV9 and TRBJ2-5; 8 bases line up with TRBD2. This CDR3 is built from 16 residues. In germline, CDR1 is SGDLS, CDR2 YYNGEE. The ends lost 0 bases at V and 2 bases at J; junction bases unmatched: 6. CDR3 residues: CASSVATGGGQETQYF. Written as DNA, the CDR3 is TGTGCCAGCAGCGTAGCAACGGGGGGGGGTCAAGAGACCCAGTACTTC. Full variable domain (missing parts from reference TRBV9 and TRBJ2-5): DSGVTQTPKHLITATGQRVTLRCSPRSGDLSVYWYQQSLDQGLQFLIQYYNGEERAKGNILERFSAQQFPDLHSELNLSSLELGDSALYFCASSVATGGGQETQYFGPGTRLLVL.

This chain uses TRBV5-5 with TRBJ2-7, with D perhaps TRBD2 (6 bases). Germline V lookup: CDR1 SGHKS, CDR2 YYEKEE (reference sequence). The CDR3 length is 16 residues. V was cut by 4 bases and J by 4 bases, with 21 bases left in between. The CDR3 sequence: CASSLIGGPVVYEQYF. Here the CDR3 DNA reads TGTGCCAGCAGCCTCATAGGAGGGCCTGTCGTGTACGAGCAGTACTTC.

The CDR3 sequence: CASSQGAGVNNSPLHF. The CDR3 DNA follows: TGTGCCAGCAGCCAAGGCGCGGGGGTAAATAATTCACCCCTCCACTTT. This sequence joins TRBV3-1 (or the pseudogene TRBV3-2) and TRBJ1-6; D may be TRBD1 (5 bases). This CDR3 has 16 residues. V lost 1 base to trimming and J lost 5 bases, with 12 bases between them. The V gene's germline CDR1 is LGHDT and CDR2 YNNKEL (reference sequence).

The rearrangement joins TRBV11-3 to TRBJ2-1, with 10 bases fitting TRBD1. The ends lost 3 bases at V and 2 bases at J; junction bases unmatched: 4. CDR1 is SGHNT and CDR2 is YENEEA in the germline V gene. This CDR3 contains 16 residues. The CDR3 nucleotides are TGTGCCAGCAGCTTCGGGACAGGGGCCACCTACAATGAGCAGTTCTTC. Translating it yields CASSFGTGATYNEQFF.

The rearrangement joins TRBV6-5 to TRBJ1-2; 10 bases map to TRBD1. Per germline, CDR1 MNHEY and CDR2 SVGAGI. Unmatched junction bases numbered 5, after V lost 7 bases and J lost 0 bases. CDR3 size: 15 residues. DNA for the CDR3: TGTGCCAGCAAACCCGGACAGGGGGCTAACTATGGCTACACCTTC. Its protein product is CASKPGQGANYGYTF.

The chain has TRBV10-1 and TRBJ2-5; 7 bases fit TRBD1. The junction had 6 bases not matched to a gene; V was cut back by 3 bases and J by 5 bases. From germline, CDR1 is WNHNN and CDR2 SYGVQD (reference sequence). CDR3 length: 14 residues. The DNA of the CDR3 is TGCGCCAGCAGTGAACAGGGGTACGAGGAGACCCAGTACTTC. Its protein product is CASSEQGYEETQYF.

This chain's CDR3 is CATSVTGTRSNGELFF. In nucleotides, the CDR3 is TGTGCCACTTCGGTGACCGGGACTAGGTCTAACGGGGAGCTGTTTTTT. The chain joins TRBV19 to TRBJ2-2, with 8 bases matching TRBD2. The CDR3 loop spans 16 amino acids. J was trimmed by 7 bases and V by 10 bases; bases with no gene match: 17. Germline assignment: CDR1 LNHDA and CDR2 SQIVND (reference sequence). Combining the CDR3 with reference TRBV19 and TRBJ2-2 gives the whole variable domain DGGITQSPKYLFRKEGQNVTLSCEQNLNHDAMYWYRQDPGQGLRLIYYSQIVNDFQKGDIAEGYSVSREKKESFPLTVTSAQKNPTAFYLCATSVTGTRSNGELFFGEGSRLTVL.

The chain is built from TRBV18 and TRBJ1-1; 8 nucleotides align to TRBD1. The CDR3 covers 15 residues. V was pared by 3 bases and J by 2 bases, with 5 bases of the junction left unmatched. Germline CDR1 and CDR2: KGHSH and LQKENI. In DNA, the CDR3 is TGTGCCAGCTCACCCTCGACAGGGGCTAACACTGAAGCTTTCTTT. This codes for CASSPSTGANTEAFF.

This clone has just one count. The V gene is TRBV10-3, the J gene TRBJ1-2, with TRBD1 identical over 7 bases. Germline CDR1 is ENHRY and CDR2 is SYGVKD. This CDR3 has 14 amino acids. The J segment lost 4 bases and the V segment lost 2 bases, leaving 4 bases of the junction unmatched. CDR3 in amino acids: CAISEEGARYGYTF. As DNA, the CDR3 is TGTGCCATCAGTGAGGAGGGGGCCCGCTATGGCTACACCTTC.

The J gene is TRBJ2-3, the V gene TRBV2, with D perhaps TRBD2 (5 bases). This CDR3 is 13 amino acids long. CDR1 and CDR2 (germline): SNHLY, FYNNEI. Trimming removed 7 bases from V and 6 bases from J, with 14 bases in between. CDR3 DNA: TGTGCCAGCACAAAGACGGGGTGGGATACGCAGTATTTT. Translating it yields CASTKTGWDTQYF.

This chain uses TRBV20-1 with TRBJ2-2; possible D gene TRBD2, 5 bases. This CDR3 is built from 17 residues. Trimming shortened V by 3 bases and J by 0 bases, and 17 bases separated the two germline ends. Germline CDR1 and CDR2: DFQATT and SNEGSKA (reference sequence). The CDR3 nucleotides are TGCAGTGCTAGTTATGAGGGTGGCGAGGCGAACACCGGGGAGCTGTTTTTT. Translated: CSASYEGGEANTGELFF.

This clone was observed a few times. This chain connects TRBV30 to TRBJ2-7; the match to TRBD2 covers 8 bases. The CDR3 consists of 15 residues. The germline CDR1 and CDR2 sequences are GTSNPN and SVGIG (reference sequence). V lost 3 bases and J lost 6; bases outside the gene matches: 13. CDR3 DNA: TGTGCCTGGAGACCTCGGGGGGGCAGAATCGTCGAGCAGTACTTC. It yields the protein CAWRPRGGRIVEQYF.

The chain employs TRBV28 and TRBJ1-5, with D hard to call. The germline CDR1 and CDR2 sequences are MDHEN and SYDVKM. The CDR3 consists of 15 residues. V was clipped by 2 bases and J by 3 bases, with 11 bases between them. The CDR3 spells CASSLAQQTNQPQHF. CDR3 DNA: TGTGCCAGCAGTTTAGCACAGCAAACCAATCAGCCCCAGCATTTT.

The chain links TRBV7-9 to TRBJ2-5; TRBD2 matches at 16 bases. The CDR3 consists of 18 residues. With 5 bases clipped from V and 4 bases from J, the junction kept 10 bases outside the gene matches. CDR1 and CDR2 (germline): SEHNR, FQNEAQ (reference sequence). The CDR3 protein is CASSRPGLAGGLGETQYF. DNA of the CDR3: TGTGCCAGCAGCCGTCCGGGACTAGCGGGAGGGCTTGGAGAGACCCAGTACTTC.

The J gene is TRBJ2-5, the V gene TRBV7-8; TRBD1 aligns across 9 bases. The CDR3 contains 16 residues. V lost 5 bases to trimming and J lost 7 bases; unmatched junction nucleotides: 14. Germline V gene lookup returns CDR1 SGHVS and CDR2 FQNEAQ. The CDR3 spells CASSIGQQGAGVTQYF. The CDR3 DNA reads as TGTGCCAGCAGCATTGGTCAACAGGGGGCTGGGGTGACCCAGTACTTC.